These 8 T cell receptor beta chains were all obtained from the same sample, sequenced in a study of beta chain features in type 1 diabetes. TCRB transcripts that were expressed got sequenced, as all of the isolated RNA had been reverse transcribed. Using immunoSEQ multiplex PCR, the repertoire was profiled, and TCRdb retains in-frame clones only, with some absent. The sample has 550,000 to 850,000 clones, around 15% seen once. Findings and caveats of the study: All four CD4+ subsets of Type 1 diabetes patients contained TCRB CDR3s that were moderately but significantly shorter.

No antigens are known for them. The sample taken for sequencing was naive CD4+ T cells from blood. These receptors were obtained from a young man with type 1 diabetes.

CDR3 residues: CASSRPGQGINEQFF. The CDR3 coding sequence is TGTGCCAGCAGCCGCCCGGGACAGGGGATTAATGAGCAGTTCTTC. The chain employs TRBV6-5 and TRBJ2-1, with 10 bases fitting TRBD1. Trimming at V came to 6 bases and at J to 7 bases, leaving 9 bases not matched to a gene. The CDR3 extends over 15 amino acids. Germline V gene data show CDR1 as MNHEY and CDR2 as SVGAGI.

Here the CDR3 DNA reads TGTGCCAGCAATTCGGGGACAGATACGCAGTATTTT. Protein sequence: CASNSGTDTQYF. The chain combines TRBV2 with TRBJ2-3, with TRBD2 as a possible D gene (5 bases). Trimming took off 7 bases at V and 3 bases at J, with 8 bases between the two ends. Germline assignment: CDR1 SNHLY and CDR2 FYNNEI. The CDR3 is 12 residues long.

V and J are TRBV6-6 and TRBJ1-2; possible D gene TRBD1, 6 bases. The CDR3 consists of 16 residues. Germline values: CDR1 MNHNY, CDR2 SVGAGI (reference sequence). Trimming cost V 5 bases and J 7 bases, with 23 bases left between them. The CDR3 spells CASSRSSQGTLGGYTF. CDR3 sequence (DNA): TGTGCCAGCAGTCGTTCGTCTCAGGGGACGCTCGGTGGCTACACCTTC.

This clone was recorded a few times. The chain couples TRBV4-1 to TRBJ2-7; no firm D call. V gave up 1 base and J gave up 7 bases, with 23 bases separating them. Germline V lookup: CDR1 MGHRA, CDR2 YSYEKL. This CDR3 has 17 amino acids. Here the CDR3 reads CASSQVLFDKDLKEQYF. CDR3 in DNA: TGCGCCAGCAGCCAAGTCCTGTTCGACAAAGACCTAAAGGAGCAGTACTTC.

This clone was recorded a few times. The J gene is TRBJ2-3, the V gene TRBV5-6, with a weak D call TRBD1 (6 bases). CDR3 length: 17 amino acids. CDR1 is SGHDT and CDR2 is YYEEEE in the germline V gene. The V end lost 0 bases, the J end lost 0 bases, and 14 bases lay between the germline ends. The CDR3 loop reads CASSLEWTAPSTDTQYF. The CDR3 nucleotides are TGTGCCAGCAGCTTGGAATGGACAGCCCCAAGCACAGATACGCAGTATTTT.

This clone has more than one count but fewer than ten. The CDR3, as DNA: TGTGCCAGCAGCTCATACACTGAAGCTTTCTTT. Translation: CASSSYTEAFF. The V call is TRBV7-2, the J call TRBJ1-1, with unresolved D. The germline V gene encodes CDR1 SGHTA and CDR2 FQGNSA. The V gene lost 4 bases and the J gene lost 3 bases, with 3 bases spanning the gap. This CDR3 comprises 11 residues.

The genes are TRBV6-1 and TRBJ2-1; 8 bases match TRBD2. The junction had 10 bases not matched to a gene; V was cut back by 7 bases and J by 8 bases. The CDR3 sequence is 14 residues long. In germline, CDR1 is MNHNS, CDR2 SASEGT. The CDR3 DNA reads TGTGCCAGCACCCCCGGGGGGGTGTTGCATGAGCAGTTCTTC. This translates into CASTPGGVLHEQFF.

V and J are TRBV10-3 and TRBJ1-3; no definite D call. The germline V gene encodes CDR1 ENHRY and CDR2 SYGVKD. CDR3 length: 13 amino acids. V lost 8 bases and J 3 bases, leaving 11 bases between the germline ends. CDR3 loop: CAIRWGDGNTIYF. DNA of the CDR3: TGTGCCATCCGGTGGGGAGATGGAAACACCATATATTTT.